The source of this TCR beta chain is a study of cytomegalovirus exposure and HLA in healthy donors. Findings of the study overall: An analysis done earlier found most TCR beta V segments productive about 90% or about 30% of the time.

CDR3 length: 16 amino acids. Deletions cut 8 bases from V and 1 base from J, with 20 bases between. The germline V gene encodes CDR1 MGHRA and CDR2 YSYEKL. About this clone itself: Its antigen remains unknown.

Researchers ran the PCR with 60 Vbeta and 13 Jbeta primers. Generated by immunoSEQ multiplex PCR, the TCRdb table keeps only in-frame clones and is missing some. The sample comprises about 98,000 clones, approximately 83% of which are singletons, and around 3.6% rests with the top ten. J is TRBJ1-1 and V is TRBV4-1; the D gene is possibly TRBD1 (5 bases). The source of this sequence is a female donor in good health and CMV-seropositive. Sequenced: PBMCs. The DNA of the CDR3 is TGCGCCAGCTTACCAGGGTGGAGGGAGAAGAACACTGAAGCTTTCTTT. Its protein is CASLPGWREKNTEAFF.